These 19 T cell receptor beta chains were sequenced from one sample in a study of T cells in Graves' hyperthyroidism and ophthalmopathy. TCR beta CDR3 regions were amplified from RNA transcripts. First-round RT-PCR targeting the TCR CDR3 was performed with the HTBI primer set. MiXCR, applied by TCRdb to the multiplex PCR reads, yields one record per CDR3 protein. The sample shows 400,000 to 600,000 distinct CDR3 sequences, around 16% of them seen only once. Sequencing was carried out using blood. The receptors stem from a woman aged 25-40 years with Graves' ophthalmopathy.

This clonotype came up many times. The chain combines TRBV7-8 with TRBJ1-5; perhaps TRBD1 as D (5 bases). Germline V gene data show CDR1 as SGHVS and CDR2 as FQNEAQ. With 1 base removed from V and 7 bases from J, the gap between germline ends came to 11 bases. The CDR3 totals 14 residues. In nucleotides, the CDR3 is TGTGCCAGCAGCTTAGAGCCAGGGTCACAGCCCCAGCATTTT. This sequence encodes CASSLEPGSQPQHF.

This clonotype was seen a handful of times. The gene calls are TRBV12-3 or TRBV12-4 and TRBJ1-2; TRBD1 aligns across 7 bases. The junction had 2 bases not matched to a gene; V was cut back by 2 bases and J by 5 bases. CDR3 length: 13 residues. The CDR3 reads CASSLLQGYGYTF. CDR3 nucleotide sequence: TGTGCCAGCAGTTTATTACAGGGGTATGGCTACACCTTC.

This clonotype was counted a few times. This chain uses TRBV20-1 with TRBJ2-7; 12 bases align to TRBD2. V dropped 3 bases and J dropped 4; count of bases not matched to a gene: 4. CDR1 DFQATT and CDR2 SNEGSKA come from the germline V gene (reference sequence). This CDR3 contains 14 residues. The CDR3 reads CSASQLAGGYEQYF. The CDR3 region has the DNA TGCAGTGCTAGTCAACTAGCGGGAGGTTACGAGCAGTACTTC.

This clonotype was detected a few times. The chain couples TRBV19 to TRBJ2-2; TRBD1 is a possible D gene (5 bases). Germline values: CDR1 LNHDA, CDR2 SQIVND (reference sequence). This CDR3 has 10 residues. The V gene lost 10 bases and the J gene lost 5 bases, with 5 bases spanning the gap. The CDR3 DNA reads as TGTGCCACAGGGACCGGGGAGCTGTTTTTT. Its protein is CATGTGELFF.

This clonotype occurred a few times. The V gene is TRBV10-3, the J gene TRBJ1-1; perhaps TRBD1 as D (6 bases). CDR3 length: 15 amino acids. Trimming left V 3 bases short and J 0 bases short, with 11 bases between. In germline, CDR1 is ENHRY, CDR2 SYGVKD. CDR3 sequence reads: CAISDGGQLNTEAFF. In DNA, the CDR3 is TGTGCCATCAGTGATGGAGGACAGCTGAACACTGAAGCTTTCTTT.

The rearrangement joins TRBV10-3 to TRBJ2-3, with D possibly TRBD2 on 6 matching bases. This CDR3 contains 14 residues. The V gene lost 6 bases and the J gene lost 1 base, with 11 bases spanning the gap. Germline-derived CDR1 and CDR2 are ENHRY and SYGVKD. Here the CDR3 reads CAIRLGGGTDTQYF. The CDR3 DNA follows: TGTGCCATCAGACTTGGCGGGGGCACAGATACGCAGTATTTT.

This clonotype showed up many times. The V gene is TRBV5-1, the J gene TRBJ2-7; 11 bases map to TRBD2. The V gene's germline CDR1 is SGHRS and CDR2 YFSETQ. V lost 4 bases, J lost 0 bases, and 3 bases stayed unmatched. The CDR3 totals 15 residues. CDR3 protein: CASSPTSGDSYEQYF. CDR3 bases: TGCGCCAGCAGCCCGACTAGCGGGGACTCCTACGAGCAGTACTTC. Supplemented by reference TRBV5-1 and TRBJ2-7, the full variable domain reads KAGVTQTPRYLIKTRGQQVTLSCSPISGHRSVSWYQQTPGQGLQFLFEYFSETQRNKGNFPGRFSGRQFSNSRSEMNVSTLELGDSALYLCASSPTSGDSYEQYFGPGTRLTVT.

V is TRBV5-1 and J is TRBJ2-3, with 8 bases that match TRBD1. V was pared by 0 bases and J by 5 bases, with 8 bases of the junction left unmatched. Germline values: CDR1 SGHRS, CDR2 YFSETQ. This CDR3 has 16 residues. This CDR3 is CASSLGAAGGEDTQYF. CDR3 bases: TGCGCCAGCAGCTTGGGCGCGGCAGGGGGCGAAGATACGCAGTATTTT. Together with reference TRBV5-1 and TRBJ2-3, the CDR3 gives the full variable domain: KAGVTQTPRYLIKTRGQQVTLSCSPISGHRSVSWYQQTPGQGLQFLFEYFSETQRNKGNFPGRFSGRQFSNSRSEMNVSTLELGDSALYLCASSLGAAGGEDTQYFGPGTRLTVL.

A few counts support this clonotype. This chain connects TRBV9 to TRBJ1-4; D possibly corresponds to TRBD1 (5 bases). V lost 0 bases and J lost 5, with 11 bases in between. The CDR3 runs to 15 residues. CDR1 and CDR2 (germline): SGDLS, YYNGEE. DNA of the CDR3: TGTGCCAGCAGCGTAGGGGGGGGATTCAATGAAAAACTGTTTTTT. Protein: CASSVGGGFNEKLFF. The full variable domain, with the rest looked up from reference TRBV9 and TRBJ1-4, is DSGVTQTPKHLITATGQRVTLRCSPRSGDLSVYWYQQSLDQGLQFLIQYYNGEERAKGNILERFSAQQFPDLHSELNLSSLELGDSALYFCASSVGGGFNEKLFFGSGTQLSVL.

As regards this clonotype: This clone may be a read error of a much larger clone one base away. The chain recombines TRBV27 with TRBJ2-7; TRBD2 might be the D (6 bases). The germline CDR1 and CDR2 sequences are MNHEY and SMNVEV (reference sequence). This CDR3 contains 13 residues. V lost 1 base to trimming and J lost 6 bases, with 10 bases between them. CDR3 DNA: TGTGCCAGCAGTTTATATGGGGGGAGCGAGCAGTACTTC. Encoded protein: CASSLYGGSEQYF.

Ten or more counts support this clonotype. This rearrangement joins TRBV28 to TRBJ1-1; D unclear. Germline V CDR1 and CDR2: MDHEN, SYDVKM. CDR3 length: 13 amino acids. V lost 6 bases to trimming and J lost 4 bases, with 12 bases between them. The chain's CDR3 is CASRDFRVTEAFF. CDR3 nucleotide sequence: TGTGCCAGCAGAGACTTCCGGGTCACTGAAGCTTTCTTT.

V gene TRBV7-9 combines with J gene TRBJ2-1; 12 bases match TRBD2. Germline CDR1 SEHNR, CDR2 FQNEAQ (reference sequence). V trimming: 6 bases; J trimming: 14 bases; junction bases outside the gene matches: 14. This CDR3 is 15 amino acids long. The CDR3 bases are TGTGCCAGCAGTAAGACTAGCGGGAGTATTGGGGCGGAGTTCTTC. Encoded protein: CASSKTSGSIGAEFF.

This chain joins TRBV19 and TRBJ2-5; no reliable D call. V was shortened by 3 bases and J by 4 bases, with 9 bases between the two germline ends. The CDR3 runs to 13 residues. CDR1 is LNHDA and CDR2 is SQIVND in the germline V gene (reference sequence). DNA for the CDR3: TGTGCCAGTAGTATGACCAGATCAGAGACCCAGTACTTC. The encoded protein is CASSMTRSETQYF. The full variable domain, with the rest looked up from reference TRBV19 and TRBJ2-5, is DGGITQSPKYLFRKEGQNVTLSCEQNLNHDAMYWYRQDPGQGLRLIYYSQIVNDFQKGDIAEGYSVSREKKESFPLTVTSAQKNPTAFYLCASSMTRSETQYFGPGTRLLVL.

This clonotype has ten or more counts. CDR3 in amino acids: CASSHGQGFGDSYNEQFF. The CDR3 DNA reads as TGTGCCAGCAGCCATGGTCAGGGGTTCGGAGACTCCTACAATGAGCAGTTCTTC. This chain joins TRBV3-1 and TRBJ2-1; possibly TRBD1 for D (6 bases). The germline V gene encodes CDR1 LGHDT and CDR2 YNNKEL (reference sequence). The CDR3 sequence is 18 residues long. V shed 3 bases and J shed 0 bases, with 18 bases lying between them.

This clonotype showed up many times. This rearrangement joins TRBV5-1 to TRBJ2-2; D may be TRBD2 (5 bases). CDR3 length equals 14 residues. Between the trimmed V and J ends, which lost 5 bases and 1 base, there was a span of 9 bases. Germline V gene lookup returns CDR1 SGHRS and CDR2 YFSETQ. The CDR3 nucleotides read TGCGCCAGCAGTTCCGGACTGAACACCGGGGAGCTGTTTTTT. This sequence encodes CASSSGLNTGELFF.

This clonotype was recorded a few times. The chain has TRBV27 and TRBJ2-1; D is unclear. Germline V gene data show CDR1 as MNHEY and CDR2 as SMNVEV (reference sequence). This CDR3 contains 15 residues. V was pared by 5 bases and J by 2 bases, with 13 bases between. The CDR3, as DNA: TGTGCCAGCAGTCCAAAAATGGGGACCTACAATGAGCAGTTCTTC. It codes for CASSPKMGTYNEQFF.

The rearrangement links TRBV18 to TRBJ2-2; D perhaps matches TRBD2 (6 bases). CDR3 size: 16 residues. V lost 1 base to trimming and J lost 4 bases, with 13 bases between them. Germline V CDR1 and CDR2: KGHSH, LQKENI. For the CDR3, the DNA is TGTGCCAGCTCACCACGAATTCAGGGAGGCACCGGGGAGCTGTTTTTT. Amino acid sequence: CASSPRIQGGTGELFF.

V gene TRBV4-1 combines with J gene TRBJ2-1; 11 bases agree with TRBD2. J lost 7 bases, V lost 3 bases, and 8 bases had no gene match. CDR3 length: 16 amino acids. Germline lookup yields CDR1 MGHRA and CDR2 YSYEKL. CDR3 amino acids: CASSHLLAGAENEQFF. The CDR3 region has the DNA TGCGCCAGCAGCCACTTACTAGCGGGAGCTGAGAATGAGCAGTTCTTC.

This clonotype came up a few times. The gene calls are TRBV12-3 or TRBV12-4 and TRBJ2-4, with TRBD1 matching 12 bases. Germline trimming cut 7 bases from V and 8 bases from J; bases unmatched to any gene: 9. CDR3 size: 15 residues. CDR3 region: CASTKGQGAFDIQYF. CDR3 bases: TGTGCCAGCACCAAGGGACAGGGGGCATTTGACATTCAGTACTTC.